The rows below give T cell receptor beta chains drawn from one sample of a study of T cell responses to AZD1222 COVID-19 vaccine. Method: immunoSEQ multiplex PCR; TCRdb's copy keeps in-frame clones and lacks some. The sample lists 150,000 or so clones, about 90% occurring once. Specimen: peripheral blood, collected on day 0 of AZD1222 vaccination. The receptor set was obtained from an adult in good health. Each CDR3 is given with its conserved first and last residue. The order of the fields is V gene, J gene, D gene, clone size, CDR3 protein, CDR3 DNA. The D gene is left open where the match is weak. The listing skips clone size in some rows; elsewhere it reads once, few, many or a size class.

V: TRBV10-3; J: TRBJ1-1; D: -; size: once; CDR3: CAIKTGGAEGNTEAFF; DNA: TGTGCCATCAAGACTGGGGGGGCGGAAGGGAACACTGAAGCTTTCTTT
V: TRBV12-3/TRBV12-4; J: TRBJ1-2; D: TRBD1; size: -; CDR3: CASSWGQEDGYTF; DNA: TGTGCCAGCAGTTGGGGACAGGAGGACGGCTACACCTTC
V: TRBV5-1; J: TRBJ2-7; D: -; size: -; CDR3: CASSLAGGTLSYEQYF; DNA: TGCGCCAGCAGCTTGGCAGGGGGGACTCTAAGTTACGAGCAGTACTTC
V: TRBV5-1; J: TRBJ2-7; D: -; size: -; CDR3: CASSLGGPRYEQYF; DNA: TGCGCCAGCAGCTTGGGGGGACCCCGCTACGAGCAGTACTTC
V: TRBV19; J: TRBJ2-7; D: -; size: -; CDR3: CASSFQTSYEQYF; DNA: TGTGCCAGTAGTTTTCAGACCTCCTACGAGCAGTACTTC
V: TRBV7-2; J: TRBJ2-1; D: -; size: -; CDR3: CASGTGIRNEQFF; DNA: TGTGCCAGCGGTACGGGGATACGAAATGAGCAGTTCTTC
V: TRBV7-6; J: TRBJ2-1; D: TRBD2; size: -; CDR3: CASSLGAGTNYNEQFF; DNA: TGTGCCAGCAGCTTAGGAGCCGGGACTAACTACAATGAGCAGTTCTTC
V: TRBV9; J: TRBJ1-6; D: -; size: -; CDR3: CASSVAGAGSPLHF; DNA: TGTGCCAGCAGCGTAGCAGGGGCTGGGTCACCCCTCCACTTT
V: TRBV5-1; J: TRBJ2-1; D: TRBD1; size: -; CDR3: CASSFLDRDNEQFF; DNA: TGCGCCAGCAGCTTTTTGGACAGGGACAATGAGCAGTTCTTC
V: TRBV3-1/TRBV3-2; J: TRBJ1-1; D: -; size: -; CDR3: CASSQGNTEAFF; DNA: TGTGCCAGCAGCCAGGGGAACACTGAAGCTTTCTTT
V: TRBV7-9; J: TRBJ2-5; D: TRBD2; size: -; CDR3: CASSVLAGETQYF; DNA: TGTGCCAGCAGCGTACTAGCGGGGGAGACCCAGTACTTC
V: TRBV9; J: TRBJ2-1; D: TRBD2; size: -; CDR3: CASSYSSGGLYNEQFF; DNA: TGTGCCAGCAGCTACTCCAGCGGGGGTCTCTACAATGAGCAGTTCTTC
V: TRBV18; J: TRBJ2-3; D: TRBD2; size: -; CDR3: CASSPGLAGGNTQYF; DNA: TGTGCCAGCTCACCAGGACTAGCGGGGGGGAATACGCAGTATTTT
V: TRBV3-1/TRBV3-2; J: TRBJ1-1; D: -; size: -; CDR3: CASSQARPGGTEAFF; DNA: TGTGCCAGCAGCCAAGCTAGGCCGGGGGGAACTGAAGCTTTCTTT
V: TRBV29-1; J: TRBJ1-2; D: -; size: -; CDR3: CSVKDLLDYGYTF; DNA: TGCAGCGTTAAAGACCTACTTGACTATGGCTACACCTTC
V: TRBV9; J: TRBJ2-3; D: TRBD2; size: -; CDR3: CASSARTSYVDTQYF; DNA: TGTGCCAGCAGCGCCCGGACTAGCTATGTAGATACGCAGTATTTT
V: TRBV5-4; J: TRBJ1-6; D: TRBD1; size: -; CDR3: CASSSRTGGDSPLHF; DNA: TGTGCCAGCAGCTCCCGGACAGGGGGTGATTCACCCCTCCACTTT
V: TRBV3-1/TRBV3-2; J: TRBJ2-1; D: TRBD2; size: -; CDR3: CASSSIAGGYNEQFF; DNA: TGTGCCAGCAGCTCCATAGCGGGGGGCTACAATGAGCAGTTCTTC
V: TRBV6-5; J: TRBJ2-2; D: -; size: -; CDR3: CASSYSDPGTGELFF; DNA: TGTGCCAGCAGTTACTCGGATCCGGGCACCGGGGAGCTGTTTTTT
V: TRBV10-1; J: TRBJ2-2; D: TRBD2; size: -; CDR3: CACPLAGGQFGELFF; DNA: TGCGCCTGCCCTCTAGCGGGGGGGCAGTTCGGGGAGCTGTTTTTT
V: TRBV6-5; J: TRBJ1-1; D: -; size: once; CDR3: CASRRQALNTEAFF; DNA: TGTGCCAGCAGGAGACAGGCACTGAACACTGAAGCTTTCTTT
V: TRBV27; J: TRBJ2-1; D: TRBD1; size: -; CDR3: CASSLPRTGGDEQFF; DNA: TGTGCCAGCAGTTTACCCCGGACAGGGGGGGATGAGCAGTTCTTC
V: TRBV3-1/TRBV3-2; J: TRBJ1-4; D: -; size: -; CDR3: CASSHEGRGEKLFF; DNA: TGTGCCAGCAGCCACGAAGGTCGGGGGGAAAAACTGTTTTTT
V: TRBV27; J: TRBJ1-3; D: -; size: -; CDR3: CASTQPGDTIYF; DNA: TGTGCCAGCACCCAACCCGGGGACACCATATATTTT
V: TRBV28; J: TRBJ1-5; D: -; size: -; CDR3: CASSFAGSLQPQHF; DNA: TGTGCCAGCAGTTTCGCAGGGAGTCTACAGCCCCAGCATTTT
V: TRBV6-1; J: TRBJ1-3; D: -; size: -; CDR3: CASSEQGLRSGNTIYF; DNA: TGTGCCAGCAGCGAACAGGGCCTTCGCTCTGGAAACACCATATATTTT
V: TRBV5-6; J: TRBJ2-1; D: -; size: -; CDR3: CASRPGLTRGRSYNEQFF; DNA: TGTGCCAGCAGACCCGGCCTAACCAGGGGCCGCTCCTACAATGAGCAGTTCTTC
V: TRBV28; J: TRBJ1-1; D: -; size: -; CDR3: CASSIGGRNTEAFF; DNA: TGTGCCAGCAGTATAGGGGGGAGGAACACTGAAGCTTTCTTT
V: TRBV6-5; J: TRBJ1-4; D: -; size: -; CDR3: CASSPQRLNEKLFF; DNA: TGTGCCAGCAGTCCACAGAGATTAAATGAAAAACTGTTTTTT
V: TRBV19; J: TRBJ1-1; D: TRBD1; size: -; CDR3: CASSITTGRAFF; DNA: TGTGCCAGTAGTATCACGACAGGGAGGGCTTTCTTT
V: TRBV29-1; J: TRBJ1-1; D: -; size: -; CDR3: CSVARGSVDTEAFF; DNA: TGCAGCGTAGCGAGGGGTTCCGTGGACACTGAAGCTTTCTTT
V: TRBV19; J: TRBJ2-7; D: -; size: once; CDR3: CASSIVPNSFNEQYF; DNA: TGTGCCAGTAGTATAGTACCTAACAGTTTCAACGAGCAGTACTTC
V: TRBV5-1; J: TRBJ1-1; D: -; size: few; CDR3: CASGLGKNTEAFF; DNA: TGCGCCAGCGGTCTGGGAAAGAACACTGAAGCTTTCTTT
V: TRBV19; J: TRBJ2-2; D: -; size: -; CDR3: CASTDSRRELFF; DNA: TGTGCCAGTACCGACAGCCGTCGGGAGCTGTTTTTT
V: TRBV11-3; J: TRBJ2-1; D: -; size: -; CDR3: CASSSLIGGEQFF; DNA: TGTGCCAGCAGCTCCCTCATTGGGGGTGAGCAGTTCTTC
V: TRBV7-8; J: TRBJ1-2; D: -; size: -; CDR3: CASSSGEEGYTF; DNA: TGTGCCAGCAGCTCGGGGGAAGAGGGCTACACCTTC
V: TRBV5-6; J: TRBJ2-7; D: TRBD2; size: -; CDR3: CASSFVLAGSDEQYF; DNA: TGTGCCAGCAGCTTTGTCCTAGCGGGGAGCGACGAGCAGTACTTC
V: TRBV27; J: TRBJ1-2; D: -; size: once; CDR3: CASSTSLGTMPYTF; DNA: TGTGCCAGCAGCACCTCGTTGGGTACTATGCCCTACACCTTC
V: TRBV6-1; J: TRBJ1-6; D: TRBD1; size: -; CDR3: CASSRTGSHSPLHF; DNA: TGTGCCAGCAGCCGGACAGGGTCCCATTCACCCCTCCACTTT
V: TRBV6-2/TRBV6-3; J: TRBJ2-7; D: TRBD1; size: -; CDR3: CASSLDRGRTYEQYF; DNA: TGTGCCAGCAGCCTAGACAGGGGACGGACCTACGAGCAGTACTTC
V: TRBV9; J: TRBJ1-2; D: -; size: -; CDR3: CASSEPPHGYTF; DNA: TGTGCCAGCAGCGAGCCCCCCCATGGCTACACCTTC
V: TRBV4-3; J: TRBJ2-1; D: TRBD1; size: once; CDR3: CASSQYPPQGAYEQFF; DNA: TGCGCCAGCAGCCAATATCCCCCGCAGGGGGCGTATGAGCAGTTCTTC
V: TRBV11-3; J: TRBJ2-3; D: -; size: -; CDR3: CASSRGGVEDTQYF; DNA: TGTGCCAGCAGCCGAGGGGGAGTTGAGGATACGCAGTATTTT
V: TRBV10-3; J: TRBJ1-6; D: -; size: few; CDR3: CAISDGFTQGPLHF; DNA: TGTGCCATCAGTGATGGTTTCACTCAGGGACCCCTCCACTTT
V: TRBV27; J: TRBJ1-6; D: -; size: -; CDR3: CASSLTNRVEGNSPLHF; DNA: TGTGCCAGCAGTTTAACAAACAGGGTTGAGGGTAATTCACCCCTCCACTTT
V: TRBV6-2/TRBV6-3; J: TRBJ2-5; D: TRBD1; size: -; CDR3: CASSRRQGPAQETQYF; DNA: TGTGCCAGCAGTCGACGACAGGGCCCAGCCCAAGAGACCCAGTACTTC
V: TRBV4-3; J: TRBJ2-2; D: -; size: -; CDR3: CASSQVGKPPNTGELFF; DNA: TGCGCCAGCAGCCAAGTTGGGAAACCTCCGAACACCGGGGAGCTGTTTTTT
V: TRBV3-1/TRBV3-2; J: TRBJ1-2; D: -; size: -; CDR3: CASSQADGIYGYTF; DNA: TGTGCCAGCAGCCAAGCCGACGGGATATATGGCTACACCTTC